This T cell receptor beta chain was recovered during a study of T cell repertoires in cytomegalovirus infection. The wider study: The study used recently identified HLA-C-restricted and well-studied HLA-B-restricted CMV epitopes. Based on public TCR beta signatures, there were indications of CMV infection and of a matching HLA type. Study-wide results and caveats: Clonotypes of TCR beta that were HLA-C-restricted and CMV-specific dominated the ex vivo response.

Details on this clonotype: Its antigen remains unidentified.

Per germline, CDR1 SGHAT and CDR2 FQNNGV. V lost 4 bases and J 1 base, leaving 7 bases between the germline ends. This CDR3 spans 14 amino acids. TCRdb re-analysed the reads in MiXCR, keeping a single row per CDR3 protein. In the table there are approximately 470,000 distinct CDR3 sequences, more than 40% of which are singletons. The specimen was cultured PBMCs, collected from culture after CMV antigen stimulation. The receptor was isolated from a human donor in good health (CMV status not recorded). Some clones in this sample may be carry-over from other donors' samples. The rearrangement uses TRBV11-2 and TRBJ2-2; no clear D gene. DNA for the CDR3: TGTGCCAGCAGCTCCAACAGGAACACCGGGGAGCTGTTTTTT. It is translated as CASSSNRNTGELFF.